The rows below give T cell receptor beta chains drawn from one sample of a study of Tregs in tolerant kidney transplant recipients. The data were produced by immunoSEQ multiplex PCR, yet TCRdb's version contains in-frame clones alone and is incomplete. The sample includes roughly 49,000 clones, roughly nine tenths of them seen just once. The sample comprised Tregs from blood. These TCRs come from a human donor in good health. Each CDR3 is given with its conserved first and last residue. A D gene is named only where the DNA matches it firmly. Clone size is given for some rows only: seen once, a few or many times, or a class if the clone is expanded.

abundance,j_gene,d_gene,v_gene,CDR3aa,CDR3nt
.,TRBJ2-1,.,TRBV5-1,CASSFPMGNEQFF,TGCGCCAGCAGCTTTCCTATGGGCAATGAGCAGTTCTTC
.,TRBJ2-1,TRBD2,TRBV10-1,CASSEFSGSSYNEQFF,TGCGCCAGCAGTGAGTTTAGCGGGAGCTCCTACAATGAGCAGTTCTTC
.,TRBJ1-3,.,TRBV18,CASSPDRLSGNTIYF,TGTGCCAGCTCACCCGACAGACTCTCTGGAAACACCATATATTTT
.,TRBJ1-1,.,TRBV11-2,CASSLQRNTEAFF,TGTGCCAGCAGCTTGCAGAGGAACACTGAAGCTTTCTTT
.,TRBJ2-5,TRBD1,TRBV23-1,CASSQSTGKCQETQYF,TGCGCCAGCAGTCAATCGACAGGGAAATGCCAAGAGACCCAGTACTTC
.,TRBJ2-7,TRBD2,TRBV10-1,CASSEGGSSSYEQYF,TGCGCCAGCAGTGAAGGCGGGAGTTCATCCTACGAGCAGTACTTC
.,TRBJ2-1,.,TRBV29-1,CSVLQGLWSSYNEQFF,TGCAGCGTTTTACAGGGTCTGTGGAGCTCCTACAATGAGCAGTTCTTC
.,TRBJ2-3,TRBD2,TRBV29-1,CSVVLAGGVADTQYF,TGCAGCGTTGTTCTGGCGGGGGGGGTCGCAGATACGCAGTATTTT
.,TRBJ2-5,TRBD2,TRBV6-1,CASSVFSGGPYF,TGTGCCAGCAGTGTTTTTTCGGGGGGGCCTTACTTC
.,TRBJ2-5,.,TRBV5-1,CASSLIVRGTLQETQYF,TGCGCCAGCAGCTTAATCGTTCGGGGGACCCTCCAAGAGACCCAGTACTTC
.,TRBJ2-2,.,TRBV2,CASIAGENTGELFF,TGTGCCAGCATCGCAGGGGAAAACACCGGGGAGCTGTTTTTT
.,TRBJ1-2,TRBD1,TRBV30,CAWSVGTEVYRIPLVYGYTF,TGTGCCTGGAGTGTAGGGACAGAAGTCTACCGAATCCCGCTAGTCTATGGCTACACCTTC
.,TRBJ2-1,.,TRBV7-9,CASSLRGPDEQFF,TGTGCCAGCAGCTTAAGAGGGCCAGATGAGCAGTTCTTC
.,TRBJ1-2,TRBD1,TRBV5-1,CASSPVQGSSGYTF,TGCGCCAGCAGCCCCGTACAGGGGTCGAGTGGCTACACCTTC
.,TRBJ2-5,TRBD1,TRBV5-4,CASSVGQARGETQYF,TGTGCCAGCAGCGTCGGACAGGCGAGGGGGGAGACCCAGTACTTC
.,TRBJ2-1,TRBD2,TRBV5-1,CASSPGTSRRLREFF,TGCGCCAGCAGCCCCGGGACTAGCAGACGCCTGCGTGAGTTCTTC
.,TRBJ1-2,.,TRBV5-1,CASTSAYKDGYTF,TGCGCCAGCACCTCAGCTTATAAGGATGGCTACACCTTC
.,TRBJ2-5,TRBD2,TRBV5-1,CASSLGLAGGQETQYF,TGCGCCAGCAGCTTGGGGCTAGCGGGGGGGCAAGAGACCCAGTACTTC
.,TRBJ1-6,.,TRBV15,CATSRERGAYNSPLHF,TGTGCCACCAGCAGAGAAAGGGGCGCTTATAATTCACCCCTCCACTTT
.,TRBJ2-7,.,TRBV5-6,CASSFPPHRSSYEQYF,TGTGCCAGCAGCTTCCCCCCTCACAGGAGCTCCTACGAGCAGTACTTC
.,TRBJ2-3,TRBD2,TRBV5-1,CASSLLAGAGDTQYF,TGCGCCAGCAGCTTGCTAGCGGGGGCAGGAGATACGCAGTATTTT
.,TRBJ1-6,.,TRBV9,CASSVTPNNSPLHF,TGTGCCAGCAGCGTAACCCCCAATAATTCACCCCTCCACTTT
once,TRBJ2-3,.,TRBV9,CASSATDTQYF,TGTGCCAGCAGCGCCACAGATACGCAGTATTTT
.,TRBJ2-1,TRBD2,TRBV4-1,CASSQAGGTYNEQFF,TGCGCCAGCAGCCAAGCGGGAGGGACCTACAATGAGCAGTTCTTC
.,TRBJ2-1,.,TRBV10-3,CAISESVGGGLQEEQFF,TGTGCCATCAGTGAGTCAGTAGGGGGAGGCCTTCAGGAGGAGCAGTTCTTC
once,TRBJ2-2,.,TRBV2,CASGKDRNTGELFF,TGTGCCAGCGGAAAGGACAGAAACACCGGGGAGCTGTTTTTT
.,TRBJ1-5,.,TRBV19,CASTRNNQPQHF,TGTGCCAGTACTAGGAATAATCAGCCCCAGCATTTT
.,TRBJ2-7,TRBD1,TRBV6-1,CASRIDRVGYEQYF,TGTGCCAGCAGGATAGACAGGGTGGGGTACGAGCAGTACTTC
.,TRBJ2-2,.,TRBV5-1,CASSSLGARANTGELFF,TGCGCCAGCAGCTCCTTAGGGGCGAGGGCGAACACCGGGGAGCTGTTTTTT
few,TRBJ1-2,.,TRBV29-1,CSVVQQGGYYGYTF,TGCAGCGTTGTCCAACAGGGTGGATACTATGGCTACACCTTC
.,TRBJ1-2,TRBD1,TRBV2,CASSDDRGYGYTF,TGTGCCAGCAGTGATGACAGGGGGTATGGCTACACCTTC
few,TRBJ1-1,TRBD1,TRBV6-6,CASGGTGESEAFF,TGTGCCAGCGGCGGGACAGGGGAGAGTGAAGCTTTCTTT